Each of the 9 T cell receptor beta chains below was sequenced from the same sample in a study of blood T cell repertoires in COVID-19. Clones were read by immunoSEQ multiplex PCR, and TCRdb kept only the in-frame ones, dropping some. Among tens of thousands of clones listed, 80% to 95% were seen once. The sample consisted of peripheral blood. Source of these receptors: a human donor in a cohort sampled during active COVID-19.

V gene TRBV6-6 combines with J gene TRBJ2-2; D perhaps matches TRBD2 (6 bases). The V and J ends lost 10 bases and 6 bases respectively, with 15 bases between them. CDR1 MNHNY and CDR2 SVGAGI come from the germline V gene (reference sequence). The CDR3 covers 13 residues. The CDR3 spells CATRRGLSGELFF. The CDR3 DNA follows: TGTGCCACTCGGAGGGGATTGTCCGGGGAGCTGTTTTTT.

This chain connects TRBV29-1 to TRBJ1-2, with D unresolved. The CDR3 extends over 12 amino acids. V lost 6 bases to trimming and J lost 4 bases, with 12 bases between them. Germline CDR1 reads SQVTM; CDR2 reads ANQGSEA. CDR3 nucleotide sequence: TGCAGCGTGGACTTATCTTCCTATGGCTACACCTTC. Protein sequence: CSVDLSSYGYTF.

The chain has TRBV14 and TRBJ1-2; 7 bases agree with TRBD1. Unmatched junction bases numbered 8, after V lost 0 bases and J lost 7 bases. Germline-derived CDR1 and CDR2 are SGHDN and FVKESK. There are 15 residues in the CDR3. The CDR3 coding sequence is TGTGCCAGCAGCCAAGAGTCAGGGGGAGGCAGTGGCTACACCTTC. Translated, it gives CASSQESGGGSGYTF.

This chain links TRBV29-1 with TRBJ1-2; 9 nucleotides agree with TRBD1. The J segment lost 4 bases and the V segment lost 5 bases, leaving 8 bases of the junction unmatched. CDR1 SQVTM and CDR2 ANQGSEA come from the germline V gene. The CDR3 spans 14 residues. The CDR3: CSVPWTGEIYGYTF. The DNA of the CDR3 is TGCAGCGTTCCTTGGACAGGGGAAATCTATGGCTACACCTTC.

In this sample, this clone turned up once. CDR3 in DNA: TGTGCCAGTAAGGAGAGCTCCTATAATTCACCCCTCCACTTT. Translation: CASKESSYNSPLHF. The V and J genes are TRBV19 and TRBJ1-6; no clear D. Trimming shortened V by 7 bases and J by 0 bases, and 7 bases separated the two germline ends. The length of the CDR3 is 14 residues. CDR1 and CDR2 (germline): LNHDA, SQIVND (reference sequence).

The chain has TRBV7-3 and TRBJ1-1, with D perhaps matching TRBD1 (5 bases). Germline CDR1 and CDR2: SGHTA and FQGTGA. V was shortened by 2 bases and J by 6 bases, with 13 bases between the two germline ends. This CDR3 contains 14 residues. CDR3 in amino acids: CASSLRGKMAEAFF. The CDR3 region has the DNA TGTGCCAGCAGCTTACGGGGGAAGATGGCTGAAGCTTTCTTT.

The rearrangement joins TRBV6-4 to TRBJ1-3; D remains ambiguous. Per the germline V gene, CDR1 is MRHNA and CDR2 is SNTAGT. The ends were cut back, 10 bases at V and 7 bases at J, with 20 bases in the middle. This CDR3 comprises 14 residues. CDR3 sequence (DNA): TGTGCCAATCCCCGCCCGTTGATGAGGAACACCATATATTTT. Protein sequence: CANPRPLMRNTIYF.

The CDR3: CASSFGQGQNQPQHF. DNA for the CDR3: TGTGCCAGCAGTTTCGGACAGGGGCAAAATCAGCCCCAGCATTTT. The chain carries TRBV6-5 and TRBJ1-5; 9 bases agree with TRBD1. There are 15 residues in the CDR3. Germline V gives CDR1 MNHEY, CDR2 SVGAGI. With 4 bases clipped from V and 4 bases from J, the junction kept 5 bases outside the gene matches.

V usage is TRBV9 and J usage is TRBJ1-6; TRBD1 is a possible D gene (6 bases). The CDR3 runs to 14 residues. Trimming took off 3 bases at V and 9 bases at J, with 13 bases between the two ends. Germline CDR1 is SGDLS and CDR2 is YYNGEE. CDR3 residues: CASSADRTGSPLHF. The CDR3, as DNA: TGTGCCAGCAGCGCCGACAGGACTGGTTCACCCCTCCACTTT.